This entry describes one TCR beta chain. Antigen: not known. This specimen belongs to a study of follicular helper T cells after annual influenza vaccination. Whole-study findings and limits: Successive annual vaccinations recalled a recurrent oligoclonal ICOS+CD38+ cTfh response with influenza-specific clonotypes.

Trimming left V 7 bases short and J 5 bases short, with 15 bases between. CDR1 SQVTM and CDR2 ANQGSEA come from the germline V gene. The CDR3 consists of 13 residues. The method was immunoSEQ multiplex PCR; TCRdb's version includes in-frame clones alone and lacks a portion of them. The table has a few thousand clones, 65% to 90% seen once. As to time point: 2015-2016 season, pre-vaccination. The clonotype was recovered from an adult who received the influenza vaccine. The gene calls are TRBV29-1 and TRBJ2-1; no clear D. The sample here was CXCR5+ CD38- circulating T follicular helper cells from blood, taken on the day of influenza vaccination. Indicated subset: circulating Tfh, non-naive CD4+CXCR5+PD-1+ (ICOS+CD38+ or ICOS-CD38-). CDR3 sequence: CSGSSTPHNEQFF. The CDR3 nucleotides are TGCAGCGGCAGTAGCACGCCACACAATGAGCAGTTCTTC.